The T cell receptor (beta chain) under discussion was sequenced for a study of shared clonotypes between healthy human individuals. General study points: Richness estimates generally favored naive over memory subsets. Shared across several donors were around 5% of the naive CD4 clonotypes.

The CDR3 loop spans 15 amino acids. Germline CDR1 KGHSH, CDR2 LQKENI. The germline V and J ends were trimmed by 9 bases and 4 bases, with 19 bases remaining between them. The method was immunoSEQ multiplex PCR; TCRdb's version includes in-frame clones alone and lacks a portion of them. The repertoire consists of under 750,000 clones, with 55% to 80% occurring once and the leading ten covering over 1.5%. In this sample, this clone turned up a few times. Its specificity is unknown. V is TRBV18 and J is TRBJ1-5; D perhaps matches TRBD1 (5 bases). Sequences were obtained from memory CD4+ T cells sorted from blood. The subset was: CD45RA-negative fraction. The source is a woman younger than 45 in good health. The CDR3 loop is CASRALGESNQPQHF. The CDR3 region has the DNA TGTGCCAGTCGGGCCTTGGGGGAGAGTAATCAGCCCCAGCATTTT.